This T cell receptor (beta chain) was recorded in a study of CD8 T cells in Susac syndrome. The RNA input was roughly 0.45 to 1 ug, and it was reverse transcribed with random hexamers. TCRdb redid the calling of the immunoSEQ multiplex PCR reads with MiXCR, one entry per CDR3 protein. Among about 400,000 distinct CDR3 sequences listed, approximately 85% were seen once. This CDR3 spans 15 amino acids. V was pared by 10 bases and J by 7 bases, with 14 bases of the junction left unmatched. Germline lookup yields CDR1 MNHEY and CDR2 SMNVEV (reference sequence). The sample comprised CD8+ T cells from PBMCs. This clonotype was obtained from a human donor with multiple sclerosis. V and J are TRBV27 and TRBJ2-2; 8 bases are a match to TRBD2. CDR3 nucleotides: TGTGCCACCTCCGTCGGGGGGGGGCTTATCGGGGAGCTGTTTTTT. It codes for CATSVGGGLIGELFF.